This record concerns one T cell receptor beta chain sequence. This clonotype was seen only a few times. There is no known antigen for this receptor. Base qualities are not at hand, and no much larger clone is one base apart. TCR beta CDR3 regions were amplified from RNA transcripts for repertoire sequencing. The first round of RT-PCR was done with HTBI primers and the Qiagen OneStep RT-PCR kit, and was followed by a second round of multiplex PCR, then size selection and purification. Libraries were sequenced paired-end with 100 bp reads on an Illumina HiSeq2000. Processing in the source paper ran as follows. SOAPnuke was used to process the reads, throwing out any read that had adapters, had uncalled bases, had a mean Phred below 15, or lacked an exact constant-primer or identifier match. COPE v1.2.5 was used to merge the high-quality paired reads. Clonotypes were defined as unique nucleotide sequences and were aligned to IMGT TRB V, D and J references using MiTCR v1.1. The analysis was limited to V-J combinations with a frequency above 0.0001, which together covered over 98% of repertoires. For each V-J combination, a TCR clonal expansion and chaos score was defined as F50 clonal expansion divided by the chaos observed in the TCRdist matrix. Welch's t-statistics and random forest were used to reduce features to about 14 V-J combinations, which were fed into a naive Bayes classifier. Thyroid-blood repertoire similarity was quantified with the Morisita-Horn index. TCRdb reran the public reads through fastp at Q25 and MiXCR, keeping productive beta chains. Each entry merges the rows of one CDR3 protein and shows their most common DNA and genes. What appears here as the V and J calls and clone size reflects TCRdb's work, not the paper's. The table for this sample lists over a million distinct CDR3 sequences; 35% to 45% of them were counted only once. Over 8.5% of the sample comes from the top ten.

This specimen comes from a study of Graves' ophthalmopathy and Graves' hyperthyroidism (dated by TCRdb to the late 2010s). With respect to the entire study: Hyperthyroidism was considered stable if no progression to ophthalmopathy occurred within 18 months of follow-up. The study used TCR beta repertoire signatures to distinguish Graves' ophthalmopathy from Graves' hyperthyroidism and to predict progression to ophthalmopathy. In total, approximately 140 blood samples were TCR-sequenced: 40 to 45 ophthalmopathy, approximately 75 hyperthyroidism and some 17 hyperthyroidism-to-ophthalmopathy patients. To explore V-J signatures distinguishing ophthalmopathy from hyperthyroidism, a discovery set of 100 patients (about 44 ophthalmopathy, some 55 stable hyperthyroidism) was enrolled. An independent validation cohort comprised 18 hyperthyroidism patients and 15 to 17 patients who later progressed from hyperthyroidism to ophthalmopathy. T-cell repertoires of thyroid tissue and blood were compared in six or seven hyperthyroidism patients. Following sampling, methimazole starting at 30 mg daily was administered to hyperthyroidism patients, and high-dose intravenous methylprednisolone was administered to ophthalmopathy patients.

What the study reported, not specific to this receptor: Among expanded thyroid clonotypes with frequency above 0.001, most also showed up in blood, which suggests that blood repertoires may reflect the thyroid immune response. In validation, the model predicted ophthalmopathy progression with about 71% sensitivity and about 73% specificity; more than ten predicted patients were CT-confirmed with GO in a median of about 6.1 months. In cross-validation, the 13-signature model distinguished ophthalmopathy from stable hyperthyroidism with around 90% sensitivity and around 83% specificity, while in the test set the corresponding values were about 80% and 75%. Sample size was not statistically predetermined, and group allocation was not concealed from the investigators.

Patients with hyperthyroidism were aged 18 to 65 years, had been newly diagnosed, and had a disease duration of less than 2 months. Patients with other autoimmune diseases, uncontrolled infections, pregnancy or lactation were excluded from the study. Clinical symptoms, serum thyroxine, TRAb, thyroid ultrasound and orbital computed tomography formed the basis of the diagnosis. Trizol reagent was used to extract the total RNA, and its quality was then checked on an Agilent 2100 Bioanalyzer. The clonotype originates from an adult man with Graves' hyperthyroidism. Sequenced material: peripheral blood or thyroid tissue (not recorded which).

In nucleotide form, the sequence is TGTGCCACCAGTGATGGACAGGGCCGAACTGAAGCTTTCTTT. This translates into CATSDGQGRTEAFF. The V gene is TRBV24-1 and the J gene is TRBJ1-1, and TRBD1 matches 8 of the central bases. From its cysteine to its phenylalanine, the CDR3 spans 14 amino acids. The only DNA kept is the CDR3, 42 bases in frame from the first base. CDR1 KGHDR and CDR2 SFDVKD were looked up in the germline V gene. V is pruned by 3 bases and J by 5 bases, leaving 4 bases of the junction without a gene match.